These T cell receptor beta chains were read from a single sample in a study of cytomegalovirus exposure and HLA in healthy donors. Produced via immunoSEQ multiplex PCR; TCRdb's table is partial and in-frame only. This table holds roughly 100,000 clones, 84% found once. Sequences were obtained from PBMCs. The receptors come from a woman aged 18-29 years in good health and CMV-seropositive. Both conserved end residues are part of each CDR3. D genes are given only for firm matches. Where a row states a size, it is once, few, many or the class of an expanded clone; other rows omit it.

d_gene: TRBD1; len: 13; v_gene: TRBV10-2; abundance: few; j_gene: TRBJ2-5; CDR3aa: CATNGQGIETQYF; CDR3nt: TGCGCCACTAATGGACAGGGGATAGAGACCCAGTACTTC
d_gene: TRBD2; len: 17; v_gene: TRBV7-9; abundance: -; j_gene: TRBJ2-4; CDR3aa: CASSLAGEGSAKNIQYF; CDR3nt: TGTGCCAGCAGCTTAGCGGGGGAGGGATCGGCCAAAAACATTCAGTACTTC
d_gene: TRBD1; len: 14; v_gene: TRBV6-1; abundance: -; j_gene: TRBJ1-4; CDR3aa: CASTPGTGYEKLFF; CDR3nt: TGTGCCAGCACCCCCGGGACAGGGTACGAAAAACTGTTTTTT
d_gene: -; len: 13; v_gene: TRBV15; abundance: -; j_gene: TRBJ2-5; CDR3aa: CATSRDSAETQYF; CDR3nt: TGTGCCACCAGCAGGGACAGTGCGGAGACCCAGTACTTC
d_gene: TRBD1; len: 18; v_gene: TRBV5-1; abundance: -; j_gene: TRBJ2-7; CDR3aa: CASSSVPGQGYFGYEQYF; CDR3nt: TGCGCCAGCAGCTCTGTACCGGGACAGGGTTATTTTGGCTACGAGCAGTACTTC
d_gene: TRBD1; len: 15; v_gene: TRBV25-1; abundance: -; j_gene: TRBJ2-7; CDR3aa: CASSESRGRIVEQYF; CDR3nt: TGTGCCAGCAGTGAATCAAGGGGGCGAATCGTTGAGCAGTACTTC
d_gene: TRBD1; len: 13; v_gene: TRBV5-8; abundance: once; j_gene: TRBJ1-2; CDR3aa: CASRDRGLYGYTF; CDR3nt: TGTGCCAGCAGAGACAGGGGACTCTATGGCTACACCTTC
d_gene: -; len: 15; v_gene: TRBV28; abundance: -; j_gene: TRBJ1-1; CDR3aa: CASSLRGFLNTEAFF; CDR3nt: TGTGCCAGCAGTTTACGCGGGTTTCTGAACACTGAAGCTTTCTTT
d_gene: TRBD2; len: 16; v_gene: TRBV5-4; abundance: -; j_gene: TRBJ2-3; CDR3aa: CASSLRSSGVVDTQYF; CDR3nt: TGTGCCAGCAGCTTGAGGTCTAGCGGGGTTGTGGATACGCAGTATTTT
d_gene: TRBD1; len: 15; v_gene: TRBV5-1; abundance: once; j_gene: TRBJ1-6; CDR3aa: CASSSGQADNSPLHF; CDR3nt: TGCGCCAGCAGCTCCGGACAGGCGGATAATTCACCCCTCCACTTT
d_gene: -; len: 12; v_gene: TRBV28; abundance: -; j_gene: TRBJ1-6; CDR3aa: CASTHYNSPLHF; CDR3nt: TGTGCCAGCACCCACTATAATTCACCCCTCCACTTT
d_gene: -; len: 13; v_gene: TRBV4-1; abundance: -; j_gene: TRBJ1-2; CDR3aa: CASSQAGAYGYTF; CDR3nt: TGCGCCAGCAGCCAAGCAGGGGCGTATGGCTACACCTTC
d_gene: -; len: 13; v_gene: TRBV9; abundance: -; j_gene: TRBJ2-7; CDR3aa: CASVTGSSYEQYF; CDR3nt: TGTGCCAGTGTAACAGGGAGCTCCTACGAGCAGTACTTC
d_gene: -; len: 15; v_gene: TRBV19; abundance: -; j_gene: TRBJ2-1; CDR3aa: CASSKGRSLGNEQFF; CDR3nt: TGTGCCAGCTCAAAGGGGCGTAGCCTGGGGAATGAGCAGTTCTTC
d_gene: TRBD1; len: 14; v_gene: TRBV28; abundance: -; j_gene: TRBJ2-5; CDR3aa: CASRPQGAQETQYF; CDR3nt: TGTGCCAGCAGACCACAGGGGGCACAAGAGACCCAGTACTTC
d_gene: -; len: 16; v_gene: TRBV27; abundance: -; j_gene: TRBJ1-5; CDR3aa: CASSSVVGGKGQPQHF; CDR3nt: TGTGCCAGCAGTTCAGTGGTCGGGGGGAAAGGTCAGCCCCAGCATTTT
d_gene: TRBD2; len: 17; v_gene: TRBV29-1; abundance: -; j_gene: TRBJ2-3; CDR3aa: CSVDSGRGLSGTDTQYF; CDR3nt: TGCAGCGTTGATAGCGGGAGGGGGTTATCTGGCACAGATACGCAGTATTTT
d_gene: -; len: 17; v_gene: TRBV6-1; abundance: -; j_gene: TRBJ1-5; CDR3aa: CASSEAGGGDSNQPQHF; CDR3nt: TGTGCCAGCAGTGAAGCGGGGGGGGGAGATAGCAATCAGCCCCAGCATTTT
d_gene: TRBD1; len: 13; v_gene: TRBV5-1; abundance: -; j_gene: TRBJ2-5; CDR3aa: CAGGPGGQETQYF; CDR3nt: TGCGCCGGCGGTCCAGGGGGCCAAGAGACCCAGTACTTC
d_gene: -; len: 13; v_gene: TRBV5-6; abundance: -; j_gene: TRBJ1-1; CDR3aa: CASSLGRNTEAFF; CDR3nt: TGTGCCAGCAGCTTGGGCAGGAACACTGAAGCTTTCTTT
d_gene: TRBD1; len: 15; v_gene: TRBV4-1; abundance: -; j_gene: TRBJ2-2; CDR3aa: CASSHPTGYTGELFF; CDR3nt: TGCGCCAGCAGCCACCCGACAGGGTACACCGGGGAGCTGTTTTTT
d_gene: TRBD1; len: 16; v_gene: TRBV27; abundance: -; j_gene: TRBJ1-1; CDR3aa: CASSTRDRRRRDEAFF; CDR3nt: TGTGCCAGCAGTACTCGGGACAGACGGAGGAGGGATGAAGCTTTCTTT
d_gene: -; len: 12; v_gene: TRBV7-9; abundance: -; j_gene: TRBJ1-1; CDR3aa: CASRLGAREAFF; CDR3nt: TGTGCCAGCAGATTAGGTGCCAGGGAAGCTTTCTTT
d_gene: -; len: 16; v_gene: TRBV5-6; abundance: -; j_gene: TRBJ2-3; CDR3aa: CASKITGTKGGDTQYF; CDR3nt: TGTGCCAGCAAAATTACCGGGACCAAGGGAGGAGATACGCAGTATTTT
d_gene: -; len: 15; v_gene: TRBV5-6; abundance: -; j_gene: TRBJ1-5; CDR3aa: CASSFWAGSNQPQHF; CDR3nt: TGTGCCAGCAGCTTTTGGGCAGGGAGCAATCAGCCCCAGCATTTT
d_gene: TRBD1; len: 14; v_gene: TRBV6-1; abundance: -; j_gene: TRBJ1-5; CDR3aa: CASSEGQGAQPQHF; CDR3nt: TGTGCCAGCAGTGAAGGTCAGGGGGCCCAGCCCCAGCATTTT
d_gene: -; len: 15; v_gene: TRBV5-1; abundance: once; j_gene: TRBJ2-1; CDR3aa: CASSLGGPSYNEQFF; CDR3nt: TGCGCCAGCAGCTTGGGGGGGCCCTCCTACAATGAGCAGTTCTTC
d_gene: -; len: 13; v_gene: TRBV2; abundance: -; j_gene: TRBJ1-5; CDR3aa: CASKNRANQPQHF; CDR3nt: TGTGCCAGCAAAAACAGGGCGAATCAGCCCCAGCATTTT
d_gene: -; len: 17; v_gene: TRBV5-1; abundance: -; j_gene: TRBJ2-5; CDR3aa: CASSLAAGDRRGETQYF; CDR3nt: TGCGCCAGCAGCTTGGCTGCCGGGGACAGGCGGGGGGAGACCCAGTACTTC
d_gene: -; len: 16; v_gene: TRBV9; abundance: -; j_gene: TRBJ2-3; CDR3aa: CASSVDPGGLTDTQYF; CDR3nt: TGTGCCAGCAGCGTAGATCCGGGGGGCCTCACAGATACGCAGTATTTT
d_gene: -; len: 16; v_gene: TRBV5-1; abundance: few; j_gene: TRBJ2-4; CDR3aa: CASSPPPAGDKNIQYF; CDR3nt: TGCGCCAGCAGCCCGCCGCCCGCAGGGGACAAAAACATTCAGTACTTC
d_gene: -; len: 13; v_gene: TRBV30; abundance: -; j_gene: TRBJ1-4; CDR3aa: CAWGQATNEKLFF; CDR3nt: TGTGCCTGGGGACAAGCAACTAATGAAAAACTGTTTTTT
d_gene: TRBD2; len: 15; v_gene: TRBV5-6; abundance: -; j_gene: TRBJ2-7; CDR3aa: CASSFEPGGTYEQYF; CDR3nt: TGTGCCAGCAGCTTTGAGCCCGGGGGGACCTACGAGCAGTACTTC
d_gene: -; len: 16; v_gene: TRBV10-3; abundance: -; j_gene: TRBJ2-1; CDR3aa: CAISELVGAIVDEQFF; CDR3nt: TGTGCCATCAGTGAGCTTGTGGGAGCGATAGTCGATGAGCAGTTCTTC
d_gene: TRBD1; len: 15; v_gene: TRBV18; abundance: once; j_gene: TRBJ2-7; CDR3aa: CASSPPSTGNYEQYF; CDR3nt: TGTGCCAGCTCACCACCCTCGACAGGGAACTACGAGCAGTACTTC
d_gene: -; len: 14; v_gene: TRBV13; abundance: -; j_gene: TRBJ2-1; CDR3aa: CASSPRQINNEQFF; CDR3nt: TGTGCCAGCAGCCCCCGACAGATAAACAATGAGCAGTTCTTC
d_gene: -; len: 14; v_gene: TRBV5-6; abundance: -; j_gene: TRBJ2-1; CDR3aa: CASSPPNSYNEQFF; CDR3nt: TGTGCCAGCAGCCCCCCCAACTCTTACAATGAGCAGTTCTTC
d_gene: TRBD2; len: 15; v_gene: TRBV29-1; abundance: -; j_gene: TRBJ2-7; CDR3aa: CSVIGVGGRVYEQYF; CDR3nt: TGCAGCGTTATTGGGGTGGGCGGGAGGGTATACGAGCAGTACTTC
d_gene: TRBD2; len: 15; v_gene: TRBV5-6; abundance: -; j_gene: TRBJ2-7; CDR3aa: CASSPATSGNYEQYF; CDR3nt: TGTGCCAGCAGCCCTGCGACTAGCGGCAACTACGAGCAGTACTTC
d_gene: TRBD1; len: 15; v_gene: TRBV5-4; abundance: -; j_gene: TRBJ1-4; CDR3aa: CASSLFQGADEKLFF; CDR3nt: TGTGCCAGCAGCCTCTTCCAGGGGGCGGATGAAAAACTGTTTTTT
d_gene: -; len: 12; v_gene: TRBV28; abundance: few; j_gene: TRBJ1-4; CDR3aa: CASSSGNEKLFF; CDR3nt: TGTGCCAGCAGTTCCGGGAATGAAAAACTGTTTTTT
d_gene: TRBD2; len: 17; v_gene: TRBV9; abundance: -; j_gene: TRBJ2-1; CDR3aa: CASSVVGTSGVRDEQFF; CDR3nt: TGTGCCAGCAGCGTAGTCGGGACTAGCGGGGTGCGGGATGAGCAGTTCTTC
d_gene: -; len: 11; v_gene: TRBV18; abundance: few; j_gene: TRBJ1-1; CDR3aa: CASSRDTEAFF; CDR3nt: TGTGCCAGCTCCCGGGACACTGAAGCTTTCTTT
d_gene: -; len: 14; v_gene: TRBV2; abundance: -; j_gene: TRBJ1-4; CDR3aa: CASRTFAGNEKLFF; CDR3nt: TGTGCCAGCAGAACCTTTGCGGGTAATGAAAAACTGTTTTTT
d_gene: -; len: 13; v_gene: TRBV10-3; abundance: few; j_gene: TRBJ1-5; CDR3aa: CASGGRSNQPQHF; CDR3nt: TGTGCCAGCGGAGGACGGAGCAATCAGCCCCAGCATTTT
d_gene: TRBD1; len: 19; v_gene: TRBV4-1; abundance: -; j_gene: TRBJ1-4; CDR3aa: CASRQERSGTGVTNEKLFF; CDR3nt: TGCGCCAGCAGACAGGAGAGATCCGGGACAGGGGTCACTAATGAAAAACTGTTTTTT
d_gene: -; len: 15; v_gene: TRBV7-8; abundance: -; j_gene: TRBJ1-2; CDR3aa: CASSLEVQGRDGYTF; CDR3nt: TGTGCCAGCAGCTTAGAAGTGCAGGGTAGGGATGGCTACACCTTC
d_gene: -; len: 13; v_gene: TRBV30; abundance: -; j_gene: TRBJ1-5; CDR3aa: CAWSRGAGQPQHF; CDR3nt: TGTGCCTGGAGTCGGGGGGCTGGTCAGCCCCAGCATTTT
d_gene: -; len: 14; v_gene: TRBV5-1; abundance: -; j_gene: TRBJ1-2; CDR3aa: CASSLEGGEEGYTF; CDR3nt: TGCGCCAGCAGCTTGGAAGGAGGGGAGGAGGGCTACACCTTC